The table lists the clone carrying this T cell receptor beta chain with a few counts. In the study's own analysis: Nucleated cell counts were estimated from reference gene primer amplification. Libraries were prepared by immunoSEQ multiplex PCR; TCRdb keeps only in-frame clonotypes and omits some of them. That table furnishes V, J and clone size, whereas the DNA furnished D and trimming. The repertoire holds some 80,000 clones, with 65% to 90% as singletons. The CDR3 is 14 amino acids. Germline CDR1 reads SGHTA; CDR2 reads FQGNSA. V lost 3 bases and J 7 bases, leaving 10 bases between the germline ends. The sample comes from a study of blood T cell repertoires in COVID-19. Study in general: From the United States, Italy and Spain came samples of acute and convalescent COVID-19. The analysed material was cDNA or gDNA that came from T cells, B-cell-depleted T cells, or PBMCs.

This clonotype was obtained from a man at least 80 years old with acute or convalescent COVID-19. The rearrangement uses TRBV7-2 and TRBJ1-6; D unclear. Source material: peripheral blood. The CDR3: CASSFGTANSPLHF. In DNA form, the CDR3 reads TGTGCCAGCAGCTTCGGCACAGCCAATTCACCCCTCCACTTT.